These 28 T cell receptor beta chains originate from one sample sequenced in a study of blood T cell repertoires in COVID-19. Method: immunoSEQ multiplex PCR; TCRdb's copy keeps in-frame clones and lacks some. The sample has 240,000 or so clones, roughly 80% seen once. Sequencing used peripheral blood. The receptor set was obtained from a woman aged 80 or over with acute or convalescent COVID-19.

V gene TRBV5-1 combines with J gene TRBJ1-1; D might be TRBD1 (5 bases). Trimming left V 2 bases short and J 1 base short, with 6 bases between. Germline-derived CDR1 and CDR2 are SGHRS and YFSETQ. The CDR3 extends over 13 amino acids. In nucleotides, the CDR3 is TGCGCCAGCAGCTTCGGACAGAACACTGAAGCTTTCTTT. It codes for CASSFGQNTEAFF.

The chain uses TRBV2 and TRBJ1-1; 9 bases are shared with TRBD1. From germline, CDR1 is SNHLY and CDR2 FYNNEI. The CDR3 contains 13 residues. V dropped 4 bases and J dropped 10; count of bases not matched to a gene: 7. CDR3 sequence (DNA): TGTGCCAGCAGTGGGACAGGGGTTGGGATAGCTTTCTTT. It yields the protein CASSGTGVGIAFF.

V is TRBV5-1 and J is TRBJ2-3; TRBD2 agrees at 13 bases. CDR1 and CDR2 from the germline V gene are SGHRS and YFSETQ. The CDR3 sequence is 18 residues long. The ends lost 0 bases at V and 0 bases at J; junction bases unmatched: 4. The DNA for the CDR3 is TGCGCCAGCAGCTTGGCCGGGGGACTAGCGGGGAGCACAGATACGCAGTATTTT. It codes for CASSLAGGLAGSTDTQYF.

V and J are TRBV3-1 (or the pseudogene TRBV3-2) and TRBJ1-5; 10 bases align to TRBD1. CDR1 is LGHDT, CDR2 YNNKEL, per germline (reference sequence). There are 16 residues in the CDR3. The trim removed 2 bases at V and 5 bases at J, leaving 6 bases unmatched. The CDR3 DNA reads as TGTGCCAGCAGCCAAACGGCCGGGACAGGGGATCAGCCCCAGCATTTT. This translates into CASSQTAGTGDQPQHF.

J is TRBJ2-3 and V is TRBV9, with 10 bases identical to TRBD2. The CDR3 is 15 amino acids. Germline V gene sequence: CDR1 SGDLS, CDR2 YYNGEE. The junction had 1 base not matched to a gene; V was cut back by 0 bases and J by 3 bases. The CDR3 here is CASSVVAGGTDTQYF. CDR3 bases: TGTGCCAGCAGCGTAGTAGCGGGGGGAACAGATACGCAGTATTTT.

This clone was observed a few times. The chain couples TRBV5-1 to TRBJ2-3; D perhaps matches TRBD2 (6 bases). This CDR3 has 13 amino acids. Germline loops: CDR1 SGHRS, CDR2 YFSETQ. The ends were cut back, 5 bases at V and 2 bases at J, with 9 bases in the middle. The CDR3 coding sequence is TGCGCCAGCAGTGGGGGGACCACAGATACGCAGTATTTT. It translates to CASSGGTTDTQYF.

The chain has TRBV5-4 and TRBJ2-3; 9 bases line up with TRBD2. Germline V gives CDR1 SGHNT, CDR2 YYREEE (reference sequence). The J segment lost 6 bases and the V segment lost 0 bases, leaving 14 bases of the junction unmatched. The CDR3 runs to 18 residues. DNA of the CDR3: TGTGCCAGCAGCTTGGCGAATAAGCGGGGGGCCGGATGGGATACGCAGTATTTT. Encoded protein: CASSLANKRGAGWDTQYF. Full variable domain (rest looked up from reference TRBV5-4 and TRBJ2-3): ETGVTQSPTHLIKTRGQQVTLRCSSQSGHNTVSWYQQALGQGPQFIFQYYREEENGRGNFPPRFSGLQFPNYSSELNVNALELDDSALYLCASSLANKRGAGWDTQYFGPGTRLTVL.

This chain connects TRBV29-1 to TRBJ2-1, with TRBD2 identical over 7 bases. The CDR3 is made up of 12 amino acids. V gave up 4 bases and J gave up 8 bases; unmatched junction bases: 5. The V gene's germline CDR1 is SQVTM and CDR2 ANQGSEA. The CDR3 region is CSVGGGIDEQFF. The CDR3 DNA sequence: TGCAGCGTTGGGGGGGGGATCGATGAGCAGTTCTTC.

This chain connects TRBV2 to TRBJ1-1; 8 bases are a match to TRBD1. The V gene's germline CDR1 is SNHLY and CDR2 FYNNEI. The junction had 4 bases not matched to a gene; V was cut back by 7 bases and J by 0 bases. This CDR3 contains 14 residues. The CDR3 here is CASKPGGLNTEAFF. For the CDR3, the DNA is TGTGCCAGCAAGCCAGGGGGCCTGAACACTGAAGCTTTCTTT.

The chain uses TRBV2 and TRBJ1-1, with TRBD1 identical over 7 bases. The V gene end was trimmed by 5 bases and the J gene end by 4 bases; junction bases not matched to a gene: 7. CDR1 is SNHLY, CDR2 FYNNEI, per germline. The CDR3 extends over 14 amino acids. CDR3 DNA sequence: TGTGCCAGCAGTCCGGGACAGAGGTTCACTGAAGCTTTCTTT. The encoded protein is CASSPGQRFTEAFF.

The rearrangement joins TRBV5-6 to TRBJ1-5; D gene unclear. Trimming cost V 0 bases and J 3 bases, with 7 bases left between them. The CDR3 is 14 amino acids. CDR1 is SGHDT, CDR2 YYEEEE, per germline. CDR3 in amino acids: CASSLGQVNQPQHF. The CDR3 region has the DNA TGTGCCAGCAGCTTGGGGCAGGTCAATCAGCCCCAGCATTTT.

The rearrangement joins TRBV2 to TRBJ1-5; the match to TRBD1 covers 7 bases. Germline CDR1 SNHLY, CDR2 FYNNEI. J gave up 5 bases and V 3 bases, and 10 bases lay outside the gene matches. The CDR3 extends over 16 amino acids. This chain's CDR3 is CASSERGQEWDQPQHF. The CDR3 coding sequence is TGTGCCAGCAGTGAGCGCGGACAGGAATGGGATCAGCCCCAGCATTTT.

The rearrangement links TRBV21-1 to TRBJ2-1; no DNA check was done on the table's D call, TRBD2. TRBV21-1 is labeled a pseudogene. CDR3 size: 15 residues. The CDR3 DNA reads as TGTGCCAGCAGCAAAGCTCCGGGAAAAGACAATGAGCAGTTCTTC. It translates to CASSKAPGKDNEQFF.

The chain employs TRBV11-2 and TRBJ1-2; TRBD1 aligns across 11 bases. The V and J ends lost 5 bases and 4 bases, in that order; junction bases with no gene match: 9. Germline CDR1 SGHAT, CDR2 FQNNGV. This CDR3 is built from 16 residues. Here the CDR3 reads CASSPGQGVQSYGYTF. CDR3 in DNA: TGTGCCAGCAGCCCGGGACAGGGGGTTCAGTCCTATGGCTACACCTTC.

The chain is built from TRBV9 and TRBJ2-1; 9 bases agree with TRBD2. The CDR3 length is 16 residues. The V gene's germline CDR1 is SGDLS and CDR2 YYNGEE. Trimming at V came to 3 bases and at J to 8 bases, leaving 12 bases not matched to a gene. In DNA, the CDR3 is TGTGCCAGCAGCGCCAGACTAGCGGTGGCCCTGGATGAGCAGTTCTTC. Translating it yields CASSARLAVALDEQFF.

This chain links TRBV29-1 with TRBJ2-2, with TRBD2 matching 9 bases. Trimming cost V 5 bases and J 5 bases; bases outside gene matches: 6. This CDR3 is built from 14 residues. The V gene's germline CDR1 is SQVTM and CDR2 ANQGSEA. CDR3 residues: CSVSASGGTGELFF. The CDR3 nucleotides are TGCAGCGTTTCCGCCAGCGGGGGGACCGGGGAGCTGTTTTTT.

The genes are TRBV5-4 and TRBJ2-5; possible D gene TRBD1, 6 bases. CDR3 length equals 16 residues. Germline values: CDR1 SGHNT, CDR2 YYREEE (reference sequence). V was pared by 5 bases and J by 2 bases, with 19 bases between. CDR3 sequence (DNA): TGTGCCAGCAGACCTGACAGGAACCCGGATCAAGAGACCCAGTACTTC. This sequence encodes CASRPDRNPDQETQYF.

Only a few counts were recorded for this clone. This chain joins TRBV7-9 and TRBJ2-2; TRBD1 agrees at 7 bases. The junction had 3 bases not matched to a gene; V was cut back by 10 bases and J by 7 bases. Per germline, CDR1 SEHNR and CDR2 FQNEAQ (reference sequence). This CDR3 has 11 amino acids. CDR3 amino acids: CAIQGNGELFF. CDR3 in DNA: TGTGCCATACAGGGGAACGGGGAGCTGTTTTTT.

The CDR3 DNA reads TGTGCCAGCACACAGGGGGAGTACTATGGCTACACCTTC. Translated: CASTQGEYYGYTF. The V call is TRBV6-5, the J call TRBJ1-2; 8 nucleotides agree with TRBD1. CDR1 MNHEY and CDR2 SVGAGI come from the germline V gene. Trimming at V came to 7 bases and at J to 3 bases, leaving 4 bases not matched to a gene. This CDR3 contains 13 residues.

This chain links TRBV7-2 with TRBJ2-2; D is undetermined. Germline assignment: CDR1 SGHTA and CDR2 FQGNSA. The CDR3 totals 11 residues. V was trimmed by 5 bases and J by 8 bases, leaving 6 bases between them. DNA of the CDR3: TGTGCCAGCAGCCCAACTGGGGAGCTGTTTTTT. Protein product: CASSPTGELFF.

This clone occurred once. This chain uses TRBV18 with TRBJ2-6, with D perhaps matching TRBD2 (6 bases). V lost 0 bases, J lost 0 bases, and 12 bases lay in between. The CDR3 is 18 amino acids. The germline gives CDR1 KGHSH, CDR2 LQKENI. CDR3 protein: CASSPPAGGTSGANVLTF. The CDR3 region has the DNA TGTGCCAGCTCACCACCGGCCGGGGGTACCTCTGGGGCCAACGTCCTGACTTTC.

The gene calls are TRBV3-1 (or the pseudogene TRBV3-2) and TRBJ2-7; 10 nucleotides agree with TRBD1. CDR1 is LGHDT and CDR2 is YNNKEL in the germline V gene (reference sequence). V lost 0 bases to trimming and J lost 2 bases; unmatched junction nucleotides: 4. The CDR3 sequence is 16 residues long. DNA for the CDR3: TGTGCCAGCAGCCAAGAATGGGGGACAGGGGCCTACGAGCAGTACTTC. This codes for CASSQEWGTGAYEQYF.

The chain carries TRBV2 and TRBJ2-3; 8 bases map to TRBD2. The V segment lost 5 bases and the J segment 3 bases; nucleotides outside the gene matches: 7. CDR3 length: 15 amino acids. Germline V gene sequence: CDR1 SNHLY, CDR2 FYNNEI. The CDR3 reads CASSTGGGWTDTQYF. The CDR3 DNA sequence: TGTGCCAGCAGTACGGGGGGGGGCTGGACAGATACGCAGTATTTT.

The CDR3 loop is CAWSVTGEGNQPQHF. CDR3 coding DNA: TGTGCCTGGAGTGTAACAGGGGAGGGCAATCAGCCCCAGCATTTT. The chain combines TRBV30 with TRBJ1-5; 7 bases match TRBD1. The CDR3 is 15 amino acids. CDR1 is GTSNPN and CDR2 is SVGIG in the germline V gene (reference sequence). J was trimmed by 2 bases and V by 0 bases; bases with no gene match: 4.

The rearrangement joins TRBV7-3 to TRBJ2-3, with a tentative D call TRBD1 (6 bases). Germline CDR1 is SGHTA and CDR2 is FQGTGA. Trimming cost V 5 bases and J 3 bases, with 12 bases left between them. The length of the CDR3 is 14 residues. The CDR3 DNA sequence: TGTGCCAGCAGCAAGCTACAGGGAACAGATACGCAGTATTTT. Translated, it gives CASSKLQGTDTQYF.

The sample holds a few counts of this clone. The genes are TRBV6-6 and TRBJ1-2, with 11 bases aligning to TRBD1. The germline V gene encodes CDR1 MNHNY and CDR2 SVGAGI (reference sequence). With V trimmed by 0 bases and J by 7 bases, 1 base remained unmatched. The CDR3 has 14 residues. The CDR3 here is CASSYSGTGGGYTF. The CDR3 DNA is TGTGCCAGCAGTTACTCAGGGACAGGGGGTGGCTACACCTTC.

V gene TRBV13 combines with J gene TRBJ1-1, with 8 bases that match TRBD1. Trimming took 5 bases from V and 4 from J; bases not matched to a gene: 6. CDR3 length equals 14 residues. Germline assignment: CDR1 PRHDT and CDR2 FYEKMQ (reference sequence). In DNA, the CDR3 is TGTGCCAGCAGCCCCAGGGGGCGCGGCACTGAAGCTTTCTTT. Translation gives CASSPRGRGTEAFF.

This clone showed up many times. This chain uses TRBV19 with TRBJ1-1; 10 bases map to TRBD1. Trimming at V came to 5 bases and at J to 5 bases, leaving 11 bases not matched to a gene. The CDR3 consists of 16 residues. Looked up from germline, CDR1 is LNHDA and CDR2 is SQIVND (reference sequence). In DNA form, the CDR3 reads TGTGCCAGTAGTGGCCGAGGGACAGGGGATCGGACTGAAGCTTTCTTT. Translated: CASSGRGTGDRTEAFF.